The rows below give T cell receptor beta chains drawn from one sample of a study of T-cell reconstitution after alpha-beta-depleted transplantation in children. TCRdb processed the PCR reads anew with MiXCR; each CDR3 protein has one entry. Of roughly 570,000 distinct CDR3 sequences in the sample, more than 20% were seen once. The specimen comprised PBMCs, sampled before TCRalphabeta/CD19-depleted stem cell transplant. These receptors came from a boy in the first two years of life with Wiskott-Aldrich syndrome, due to receive a stem cell transplant. Each CDR3 is given with its conserved first and last residue. A D gene is named only where the DNA matches it firmly. Clone size is shown for a subset of rows, as once, few, many or a class of expanded clone.

len: 16
v_gene: TRBV4-2
d_gene: TRBD2
abundance: .
j_gene: TRBJ2-5
CDR3aa: CARSQEGSAGMETQYF
CDR3nt: TGTGCCAGAAGCCAAGAAGGTTCAGCGGGAATGGAGACCCAGTACTTC

len: 12
v_gene: TRBV12-3/TRBV12-4
d_gene: .
abundance: .
j_gene: TRBJ2-7
CDR3aa: CASSYVGREQYF
CDR3nt: TGTGCCAGCAGCTACGTAGGGCGTGAGCAGTACTTC

len: 13
v_gene: TRBV19
d_gene: .
abundance: .
j_gene: TRBJ2-2
CDR3aa: CASMGRNTGELFF
CDR3nt: TGTGCCAGTATGGGGCGGAACACCGGGGAGCTGTTTTTT

len: 15
v_gene: TRBV10-3
d_gene: TRBD1
abundance: .
j_gene: TRBJ2-3
CDR3aa: CAIAGWDRESDTQYF
CDR3nt: TGTGCCATCGCAGGATGGGACAGGGAGTCAGATACGCAGTATTTT

len: 13
v_gene: TRBV5-1
d_gene: .
abundance: .
j_gene: TRBJ1-2
CDR3aa: CASSFRGFYGYTF
CDR3nt: TGCGCCAGCAGCTTCCGGGGCTTCTATGGCTACACCTTC

len: 11
v_gene: TRBV20-1
d_gene: .
abundance: few
j_gene: TRBJ2-3
CDR3aa: CSGRFSDTQYF
CDR3nt: TGCAGTGGCCGGTTTTCAGATACGCAGTATTTT

len: 16
v_gene: TRBV5-1
d_gene: TRBD1
abundance: .
j_gene: TRBJ2-2
CDR3aa: CASSLAGQGRTGELFF
CDR3nt: TGCGCCAGCAGCTTGGCGGGACAGGGACGAACCGGGGAGCTGTTTTTT

len: 14
v_gene: TRBV20-1
d_gene: .
abundance: .
j_gene: TRBJ1-1
CDR3aa: CSARVAGVDTEAFF
CDR3nt: TGCAGTGCTAGAGTGGCTGGGGTGGACACTGAAGCTTTCTTT

len: 13
v_gene: TRBV29-1
d_gene: TRBD1
abundance: few
j_gene: TRBJ2-3
CDR3aa: CSYDRDSTDTQYF
CDR3nt: TGCAGCTACGACAGGGATTCGACAGATACGCAGTATTTT

len: 15
v_gene: TRBV5-6
d_gene: .
abundance: .
j_gene: TRBJ2-1
CDR3aa: CASSLWFSEIHEQFF
CDR3nt: TGTGCCAGCAGCTTGTGGTTTAGCGAGATCCATGAGCAGTTCTTC